This T cell receptor beta chain was obtained from a study of T cell responses to AZD1222 COVID-19 vaccine. General observations from the study: Breadth and depth of Spike-specific TCRs rose after two AZD1222 doses. Repertoire samples came only from after the peak T cell response.

CDR1 and CDR2 from the germline V gene are MNHNS and SASEGT. This CDR3 has 18 residues. The V and J ends lost 2 bases and 2 bases respectively, with 16 bases between them. To note about this clone: The antigen is not known.

Assay: immunoSEQ multiplex PCR; the TCRdb copy retains only in-frame clones and omits some. The sample consists of some 140,000 clones, roughly 85% of them appearing once. The TCR was taken from an adult who received the MenACWY meningococcal vaccine as a control. J is TRBJ2-6 and V is TRBV6-1; tentative D call: TRBD1 (5 bases). This specimen was peripheral blood, taken 28 days after the second dose of the MenACWY control vaccine. The CDR3 DNA reads as TGTGCCAGCAGTGAAACCCACCAGACAGTAGCTGGGGCCAACGTCCTGACTTTC. This sequence encodes CASSETHQTVAGANVLTF.